These 30 T cell receptor beta chains were all obtained from the same sample, sequenced in a study of blood T cell repertoires in COVID-19 (dated by TCRdb to the early 2020s). To prepare the library, the immunoSEQ multiplex PCR assay was applied. TCRdb took over this immuneACCESS table, retaining in-frame rearrangements with V and J assigned. Such tables are incomplete; in checked studies, under half of the missing clones stem from an unresolved V gene, and the remainder is unexplained. The sample table holds roughly 450,000 clones, of which about 90% were seen once. About 0.6% of the sample goes to the ten largest clones. The sequencing sample was made of PBMCs or T cells enriched from blood (not recorded which). Source of these receptors: a man younger than 35 who had recovered from COVID-19.

This clone turned up a few times. The rearrangement links TRBV28 to TRBJ1-2; 11 bases are shared with TRBD1. V lost 3 bases and J lost 13; bases outside the gene matches: 13. The CDR3 consists of 15 residues. Germline CDR1 is MDHEN and CDR2 is SYDVKM. The CDR3 is CASSFRVGTGGVCTF. Here the CDR3 DNA reads TGTGCCAGCAGTTTTCGGGTCGGGACAGGGGGGGTGTGCACCTTC.

The CDR3: CASSQGEGQPQHF. The DNA of the CDR3 is TGCGCCAGCAGCCAAGGGGAGGGTCAGCCCCAGCATTTT. The chain uses TRBV4-1 and TRBJ1-5; unclear D gene. This CDR3 is 13 amino acids long. Deletions cut 1 base from V and 6 bases from J, with 7 bases between. Germline V gene data show CDR1 as MGHRA and CDR2 as YSYEKL.

The chain links TRBV28 to TRBJ1-5, with D unclear. CDR3 length: 14 amino acids. V was shortened by 6 bases and J by 4 bases, with 13 bases between the two germline ends. Germline V gene sequence: CDR1 MDHEN, CDR2 SYDVKM. CDR3 in DNA: TGTGCCAGCAGCCCCCCGGGGTCGAATCAGCCCCAGCATTTT. Translation gives CASSPPGSNQPQHF. Full variable domain (missing parts from reference TRBV28 and TRBJ1-5): DVKVTQSSRYLVKRTGEKVFLECVQDMDHENMFWYRQDPGLGLRLIYFSYDVKMKEKGDIPEGYSVSREKKERFSLILESASTNQTSMYLCASSPPGSNQPQHFGDGTRLSIL.

The J gene is TRBJ2-2, the V gene TRBV9; D might be TRBD1 (5 bases). The CDR3 length is 15 residues. From germline, CDR1 is SGDLS and CDR2 YYNGEE. Trimming left V 0 bases short and J 2 bases short, with 8 bases between. DNA of the CDR3: TGTGCCAGCAGCGTAGTAGGGGTTAACACCGGGGAGCTGTTTTTT. This codes for CASSVVGVNTGELFF.

The V gene is TRBV3-1 (or the pseudogene TRBV3-2), the J gene TRBJ1-1, with unresolved D. Trimming shortened V by 8 bases and J by 1 base, and 14 bases separated the two germline ends. Germline V gene data show CDR1 as LGHDT and CDR2 as YNNKEL (reference sequence). The CDR3 contains 14 residues. The CDR3 coding sequence is TGTGCCAGCCGCAGTGATTCCGAGAACACTGAAGCTTTCTTT. Its protein product is CASRSDSENTEAFF.

J is TRBJ2-3 and V is TRBV27; D perhaps matches TRBD2 (6 bases). V shed 2 bases and J shed 2 bases, with 11 bases lying between them. The CDR3 is 15 amino acids. The germline gives CDR1 MNHEY, CDR2 SMNVEV (reference sequence). CDR3 sequence reads: CASSLVREYTDTQYF. The CDR3 bases are TGTGCCAGCAGTTTAGTGCGGGAATACACAGATACGCAGTATTTT.

The CDR3: CASSLLRGASTDTQYF. DNA for the CDR3: TGTGCCAGCAGTTTATTACGCGGTGCTAGCACAGATACGCAGTATTTT. The chain carries TRBV27 and TRBJ2-3, with D unclear. This CDR3 region has 16 residues. Trimming took off 1 base at V and 0 bases at J, with 11 bases between the two ends. CDR1 MNHEY and CDR2 SMNVEV come from the germline V gene (reference sequence).

The rearrangement joins TRBV4-1 to TRBJ2-4; 14 bases are shared with TRBD2. Germline CDR1 reads MGHRA; CDR2 reads YSYEKL. Germline trimming cut 0 bases from V and 3 bases from J; bases unmatched to any gene: 10. The CDR3 contains 20 residues. CDR3 in DNA: TGCGCCAGCAGCCAAGAGAGACTAGCGGGGGGGTTTATTGTCAAAAACATTCAGTACTTC. Translated: CASSQERLAGGFIVKNIQYF.

This clone was detected only a few times. This sequence joins TRBV28 and TRBJ1-2; no clear D. CDR3 size: 10 residues. From germline, CDR1 is MDHEN and CDR2 SYDVKM. Trimming stripped 10 bases from V and 5 bases from J, with 8 bases between. The CDR3, as DNA: TGTGCCACCGTTTATTATGGCTACACCTTC. Translation gives CATVYYGYTF.

This clone has more than one count but fewer than ten. The V gene is TRBV28, the J gene TRBJ2-7; weak D call: TRBD2 (6 bases). CDR3 length equals 12 residues. V lost 8 bases to trimming and J lost 7 bases, with 15 bases between them. Germline CDR1 and CDR2: MDHEN and SYDVKM. CDR3 DNA sequence: TGTGCCAGCCTTGGAGGGCTGTTAGAGCAGTACTTC. It specifies CASLGGLLEQYF.

The chain's CDR3 is CASSESNQPQHF. The CDR3, as DNA: TGTGCCAGCAGTGAGAGCAATCAGCCCCAGCATTTT. The chain is built from TRBV28 and TRBJ1-5, with D unclear. Trimming cost V 5 bases and J 1 base, with 3 bases left between them. The germline gives CDR1 MDHEN, CDR2 SYDVKM. This CDR3 region has 12 residues.

CDR3 sequence: CASSGLAGKQFF. The CDR3, as DNA: TGTGCCAGCAGTGGACTGGCGGGAAAGCAGTTCTTC. The rearrangement uses TRBV6-4 and TRBJ2-1; D may be TRBD2 (6 bases). The CDR3 runs 12 residues. V shed 4 bases and J shed 11 bases, with 12 bases lying between them. Per germline, CDR1 MRHNA and CDR2 SNTAGT.

This CDR3 is CASRKGQGVNEQFF. In DNA form, the CDR3 reads TGTGCCAGCAGGAAGGGACAGGGAGTCAATGAGCAGTTCTTC. The chain has TRBV27 and TRBJ2-1; 9 positions agree with TRBD1. The CDR3 runs to 14 residues. J lost 6 bases, V lost 6 bases, and 6 bases had no gene match. The germline V gene encodes CDR1 MNHEY and CDR2 SMNVEV (reference sequence).

The V and J genes are TRBV5-1 and TRBJ2-7, with 11 bases fitting TRBD1. The CDR3 length is 15 residues. Germline V gives CDR1 SGHRS, CDR2 YFSETQ. V lost 3 bases, J lost 6 bases, and 8 bases stayed unmatched. The CDR3: CASSSDGQGASEQYF. CDR3 DNA: TGCGCCAGCAGCTCGGATGGACAGGGGGCGTCCGAGCAGTACTTC.

The V gene is TRBV30, the J gene TRBJ2-7; 7 bases fit TRBD1. Looked up from germline, CDR1 is GTSNPN and CDR2 is SVGIG (reference sequence). The CDR3 spans 17 residues. V was pared by 2 bases and J by 2 bases, with 15 bases of the junction left unmatched. In nucleotides, the CDR3 is TGTGCCTGGAGTAAACAAAAACTCCGGGACAGAGCCTACGAGCAGTACTTC. Its protein is CAWSKQKLRDRAYEQYF.

In its sample, this clone was seen a few times. J is TRBJ1-2 and V is TRBV19; 8 nucleotides agree with TRBD1. There are 15 residues in the CDR3. Germline V gene lookup returns CDR1 LNHDA and CDR2 SQIVND (reference sequence). With 4 bases clipped from V and 4 bases from J, the junction kept 8 bases outside the gene matches. Here the CDR3 reads CASSSSLDRVYGYTF. Written as DNA, the CDR3 is TGTGCCAGTAGTAGTTCGCTGGACAGGGTCTATGGCTACACCTTC. Together with reference TRBV19 and TRBJ1-2, the CDR3 gives the full variable domain: DGGITQSPKYLFRKEGQNVTLSCEQNLNHDAMYWYRQDPGQGLRLIYYSQIVNDFQKGDIAEGYSVSREKKESFPLTVTSAQKNPTAFYLCASSSSLDRVYGYTFGSGTRLTVV.

The rearrangement uses TRBV18 and TRBJ1-2; D is perhaps TRBD1 (6 bases). V was pared by 3 bases and J by 5 bases, with 13 bases between. The length of the CDR3 is 14 residues. The germline gives CDR1 KGHSH, CDR2 LQKENI. The CDR3 reads CASSPPGTPYGYTF. The CDR3 region has the DNA TGTGCCAGCTCACCCCCCGGGACACCATATGGCTACACCTTC.

The chain has TRBV4-1 and TRBJ2-3; D is unresolved. This CDR3 region has 13 residues. The germline gives CDR1 MGHRA, CDR2 YSYEKL. Trimming took 0 bases from V and 5 from J, leaving 6 bases between them. In DNA, the CDR3 is TGCGCCAGCAGCCAAGATTCCGGAGATACGCAGTATTTT. It yields the protein CASSQDSGDTQYF.

The chain joins TRBV14 to TRBJ2-3, with D tentatively TRBD1 (5 bases). The V gene's germline CDR1 is SGHDN and CDR2 FVKESK. The germline V and J ends were trimmed by 1 base and 12 bases, with 17 bases remaining between them. CDR3 length: 14 amino acids. The CDR3 nucleotides are TGTGCCAGCAGCCAAGGACAGTGGCGCCCTATTCAGTATTTT. Protein: CASSQGQWRPIQYF.

The genes are TRBV28 and TRBJ1-1; 9 nucleotides line up with TRBD1. Trimming cost V 8 bases and J 0 bases; bases outside gene matches: 4. In germline, CDR1 is MDHEN, CDR2 SYDVKM. CDR3 length: 14 residues. CDR3 DNA: TGTGCCAGCGGGACAGGGCCCATGAACACTGAAGCTTTCTTT. Residues: CASGTGPMNTEAFF.

The chain employs TRBV28 and TRBJ1-1; 9 nucleotides align to TRBD1. The CDR3 has 15 amino acids. V lost 7 bases to trimming and J lost 1 base; unmatched junction nucleotides: 7. CDR1 and CDR2 (germline): MDHEN, SYDVKM. In nucleotides, the CDR3 is TGTGCCAGCACTACAGGGGGCCTTCAGAACACTGAAGCTTTCTTT. Its protein product is CASTTGGLQNTEAFF. The whole variable domain, remainder taken from reference TRBV28 and TRBJ1-1, is DVKVTQSSRYLVKRTGEKVFLECVQDMDHENMFWYRQDPGLGLRLIYFSYDVKMKEKGDIPEGYSVSREKKERFSLILESASTNQTSMYLCASTTGGLQNTEAFFGQGTRLTVV.

This chain links TRBV6-1 with TRBJ1-2, with D maybe TRBD1 (5 bases). Between the trimmed V and J ends, which lost 0 bases and 0 bases, there was a span of 11 bases. Germline-derived CDR1 and CDR2 are MNHNS and SASEGT. CDR3 length: 16 residues. The CDR3 sequence: CASSEAWGTANYGYTF. CDR3 DNA sequence: TGTGCCAGCAGTGAAGCTTGGGGCACGGCTAACTATGGCTACACCTTC.

The gene calls are TRBV2 and TRBJ2-7; possible D gene TRBD2, 6 bases. CDR1 and CDR2 from the germline V gene are SNHLY and FYNNEI. The CDR3 has 15 residues. V lost 8 bases to trimming and J lost 0 bases, with 17 bases between them. The CDR3 spells CASGRRAFSSYEQYF. CDR3 in DNA: TGTGCCAGCGGGAGGAGGGCCTTTAGCTCCTACGAGCAGTACTTC.

This clone appeared a few times. The V and J genes are TRBV7-9 and TRBJ2-1, with TRBD1 identical over 7 bases. CDR1 and CDR2 (germline): SEHNR, FQNEAQ (reference sequence). V was clipped by 7 bases and J by 1 base; unmatched bases: 10. This CDR3 spans 16 amino acids. The CDR3 region is CASNFGPGQSYNEQFF. The CDR3 DNA reads TGTGCCAGCAACTTTGGACCGGGACAGTCCTACAATGAGCAGTTCTTC.

The gene calls are TRBV28 and TRBJ2-7; tentative D call: TRBD1 (6 bases). Trimming stripped 7 bases from V and 6 bases from J, with 16 bases between. Germline loops: CDR1 MDHEN, CDR2 SYDVKM. The CDR3 sequence is 13 residues long. DNA of the CDR3: TGTGCCAGCACTTTTCCACAGGGTGGCGAGCAGTACTTC. It yields the protein CASTFPQGGEQYF.

The chain links TRBV25-1 to TRBJ1-6; D is unclear. Germline CDR1 MGHDK, CDR2 SYGVNS. The CDR3 has 12 residues. The germline V and J ends were trimmed by 3 bases and 9 bases, with 6 bases remaining between them. CDR3 in DNA: TGTGCCAGCAGTGACTTAGCTTCACCCCTCCACTTT. This codes for CASSDLASPLHF.

Turning to this clone: Other DNA sequences within the sample encode an identical CDR3. The chain combines TRBV7-9 with TRBJ2-2; D perhaps matches TRBD1 (5 bases). This CDR3 comprises 15 residues. Looked up from germline, CDR1 is SEHNR and CDR2 is FQNEAQ (reference sequence). Trimming removed 0 bases from V and 2 bases from J, with 7 bases in between. CDR3 sequence reads: CASSLAGANTGELFF. Written as DNA, the CDR3 is TGTGCCAGCAGCTTAGCTGGGGCCAACACCGGGGAGCTGTTTTTT.

The rearrangement uses TRBV2 and TRBJ1-2, with 12 bases fitting TRBD1. CDR1 is SNHLY, CDR2 FYNNEI, per germline. V was clipped by 5 bases and J by 7 bases; unmatched bases: 8. The CDR3 runs 15 residues. As DNA, the CDR3 is TGTGCCAGCAGTCCCCCGGGACAGGGGGCCGCTGGCTACACCTTC. It specifies CASSPPGQGAAGYTF. Complete variable domain (other parts from reference TRBV2 and TRBJ1-2): EPEVTQTPSHQVTQMGQEVILRCVPISNHLYFYWYRQILGQKVEFLVSFYNNEISEKSEIFDDQFSVERPDGSNFTLKIRSTKLEDSAMYFCASSPPGQGAAGYTFGSGTRLTVV.

The chain joins TRBV7-9 to TRBJ2-1; D is ambiguous. The germline V and J ends were trimmed by 8 bases and 4 bases, with 9 bases remaining between them. Germline lookup yields CDR1 SEHNR and CDR2 FQNEAQ (reference sequence). The CDR3 length is 12 residues. CDR3 residues: CASSTEYNEQFF. The CDR3, as DNA: TGTGCCAGCTCGACGGAGTACAATGAGCAGTTCTTC. The full variable domain, rest sourced from reference TRBV7-9 and TRBJ2-1, is DTGVSQNPRHKITKRGQNVTFRCDPISEHNRLYWYRQTLGQGPEFLTYFQNEAQLEKSRLLSDRFSAERPKGSFSTLEIQRTEQGDSAMYLCASSTEYNEQFFGPGTRLTVL.

V is TRBV9 and J is TRBJ2-1, with D tentatively TRBD1 (5 bases). V was clipped by 4 bases and J by 4 bases, with 9 bases between them. Looked up from germline, CDR1 is SGDLS and CDR2 is YYNGEE. The CDR3 spans 13 residues. CDR3 DNA: TGTGCCAGCAGCAAGGACACTTACAATGAGCAGTTCTTC. Residues: CASSKDTYNEQFF.